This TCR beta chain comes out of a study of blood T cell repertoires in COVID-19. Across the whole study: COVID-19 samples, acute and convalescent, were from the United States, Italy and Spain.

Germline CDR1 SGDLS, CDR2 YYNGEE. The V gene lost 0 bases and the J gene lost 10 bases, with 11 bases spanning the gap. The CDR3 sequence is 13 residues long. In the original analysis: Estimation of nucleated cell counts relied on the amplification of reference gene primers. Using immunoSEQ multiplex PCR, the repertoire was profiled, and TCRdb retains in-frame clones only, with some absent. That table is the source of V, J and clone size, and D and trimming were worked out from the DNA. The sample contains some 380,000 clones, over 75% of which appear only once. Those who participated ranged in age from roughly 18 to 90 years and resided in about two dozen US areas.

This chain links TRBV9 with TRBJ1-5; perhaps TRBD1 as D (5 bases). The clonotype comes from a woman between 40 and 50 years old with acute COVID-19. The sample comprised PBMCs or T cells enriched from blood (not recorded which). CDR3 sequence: CASSVDQGFPQHF. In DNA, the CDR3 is TGTGCCAGCAGCGTAGATCAGGGATTCCCCCAGCATTTT.